These T cell receptor beta chains were read from a single sample in a study of human T cells and chemical hapten exposure. TCRdb used MiXCR to reprocess the RACE reads, holding one entry per CDR3 protein. The top ten clones hold roughly 7.9% of a sample with some 340,000 distinct CDR3 sequences, around 6.9% of them seen once. Material: whole blood, obtained in connection with sensitization to the hapten diphenylcyclopropenone (DPC). These receptors were collected from a woman aged 18-29 years with alopecia areata. Some clones in this sample may be carry-over from other donors' samples. Each CDR3 is given with its conserved first and last residue. D genes are given only for firm matches. Expanded clones are given a class, and other clones once, few, many or no size at all.

length	V	J	D	size	CDR3	DNA
17	TRBV20-1	TRBJ2-6	.	.	CSARVDYTNSGANILTF	TGCAGTGCTAGAGTGGACTATACGAACTCTGGGGCCAACATCCTGACTTTC
14	TRBV7-8	TRBJ1-4	.	many	CASSLGQPNEKLFF	TGTGCCAGCAGCTTAGGGCAGCCGAATGAAAAACTGTTTTTT
12	TRBV9	TRBJ2-5	.	few	CASSAPGETQYF	TGTGCCAGCAGCGCCCCGGGGGAGACCCAGTACTTC
11	TRBV7-9	TRBJ1-1	.	many	CASSLYREAFF	TGTGCCAGCAGCTTATACAGGGAAGCTTTCTTT
11	TRBV28	TRBJ1-2	.	.	CAVLRIGGYTF	TGTGCCGTGCTACGTATAGGTGGCTACACCTTC
17	TRBV19	TRBJ2-5	.	many	CASSWGAGYNARETQYF	TGTGCCAGTAGTTGGGGCGCAGGGTATAACGCCCGGGAGACCCAGTACTTC
13	TRBV28	TRBJ1-4	.	few	CASSLIENEKLFF	TGTGCCAGCAGTTTGATAGAAAATGAAAAACTGTTTTTT
14	TRBV7-3	TRBJ1-6	TRBD1	many	CASSFGDRGSPLHF	TGTGCCAGCAGCTTCGGTGACAGGGGATCACCCCTCCACTTT
14	TRBV2	TRBJ1-5	.	few	CASSDDRRNQPQHF	TGTGCCAGCAGTGACGACCGCCGCAATCAGCCCCAGCATTTT
15	TRBV10-3	TRBJ2-7	.	many	CAISDGGLNSYEQYF	TGTGCCATCAGTGATGGGGGACTGAACTCCTACGAGCAGTACTTC
15	TRBV29-1	TRBJ2-3	.	.	CSVESVAVGTDTQYF	TGCAGCGTTGAATCGGTGGCAGTGGGCACAGATACGCAGTATTTT
15	TRBV20-1	TRBJ2-1	TRBD1	.	CSAPLGQGDYNEQFF	TGCAGTGCTCCCCTGGGACAGGGGGACTACAATGAGCAGTTCTTC
12	TRBV7-2	TRBJ1-3	.	few	CASSLDRNTIYF	TGTGCCAGCAGCTTAGACCGAAACACCATATATTTT
16	TRBV18	TRBJ2-1	.	.	CASSPLGGGGSDEQFF	TGTGCCAGCTCACCACTTGGTGGAGGAGGAAGCGATGAGCAGTTCTTC
12	TRBV11-3	TRBJ2-3	.	few	CASSFARGTQYF	TGTGCCAGCAGCTTTGCGAGGGGTACGCAGTATTTT
18	TRBV12-3/TRBV12-4	TRBJ2-7	TRBD1	.	CASRLRDRGLSLSYEQYF	TGTGCCAGCAGACTCCGGGACAGGGGCCTAAGCCTCTCCTACGAGCAGTACTTC
18	TRBV6-1	TRBJ1-2	.	.	CASSARGGPYMLLYGYTF	TGTGCCAGCAGCGCTAGAGGAGGACCCTACATGCTTCTTTATGGCTACACCTTC
12	TRBV7-9	TRBJ1-1	.	.	CASSFLPTEAFF	TGTGCCAGCAGCTTCCTCCCCACTGAAGCTTTCTTT
15	TRBV4-1	TRBJ2-1	.	many	CASSQLGQFYNEQFF	TGCGCCAGCAGCCAATTAGGACAGTTTTACAATGAGCAGTTCTTC
14	TRBV20-1	TRBJ2-3	TRBD2	many	CSAVSGGALDTQYF	TGCAGTGCTGTCAGCGGGGGGGCCCTAGATACGCAGTATTTT
13	TRBV5-1	TRBJ2-5	.	many	CASSWTTQETQYF	TGCGCCAGCAGCTGGACTACGCAAGAGACCCAGTACTTC
18	TRBV6-2/TRBV6-3	TRBJ1-4	.	many	CASSYPSKQQGRDEKLFF	TGTGCCAGCAGTTACCCATCGAAACAGCAGGGCCGCGATGAAAAACTGTTTTTT
18	TRBV7-2	TRBJ2-6	TRBD1	many	CASSYSRGGSSGANVLTF	TGTGCCAGCAGCTACTCTCGAGGGGGCAGCTCTGGGGCCAACGTCCTGACTTTC
12	TRBV7-2	TRBJ2-1	.	few	CASSPQRSEQFF	TGTGCCAGCAGCCCCCAGCGGAGTGAGCAGTTCTTC
14	TRBV7-2	TRBJ2-7	TRBD1	many	CASTGDPSTGGQYF	TGTGCCAGCACCGGAGACCCATCCACAGGGGGGCAGTACTTC
14	TRBV6-1	TRBJ1-5	.	.	CASTPSITGILQHF	TGTGCCAGCACCCCGTCGATAACAGGGATCCTCCAGCATTTT
15	TRBV6-6	TRBJ2-3	.	few	CASSYGPGPMDTQYF	TGTGCCAGCAGTTACGGGCCGGGACCTATGGATACGCAGTATTTT
17	TRBV11-2	TRBJ2-1	.	few	CASSLKRSPSSYNEQFF	TGTGCCAGCAGCTTAAAGCGCAGTCCTAGCTCCTACAATGAGCAGTTCTTC
17	TRBV2	TRBJ2-5	TRBD2	.	CASSAGTSGGGAETQYF	TGTGCCAGCAGCGCCGGGACTAGCGGGGGTGGGGCAGAGACCCAGTACTTC
18	TRBV7-2	TRBJ2-3	.	.	CASRPRGGEGRGTDTQYF	TGTGCCAGCAGGCCCCGTGGGGGAGAGGGCCGTGGCACAGATACGCAGTATTTT
14	TRBV9	TRBJ2-7	.	.	CASSAGTIVGEQYF	TGTGCCAGCAGCGCGGGTACCATAGTAGGCGAGCAGTACTTC
12	TRBV2	TRBJ1-1	.	.	CAQRGLNTEAFF	TGTGCCCAGCGCGGGCTGAACACTGAAGCTTTCTTT
18	TRBV4-2	TRBJ1-3	TRBD1	.	CASSQGRQGKGSGNTIYF	TGTGCCAGCAGCCAAGGAAGACAGGGGAAGGGCTCTGGAAACACCATATATTTT
15	TRBV5-6	TRBJ2-4	.	.	CASSIPRDIKNIQYF	TGTGCCAGCAGCATCCCCCGGGACATCAAAAACATTCAGTACTTC
11	TRBV20-1	TRBJ1-2	.	few	CSALRGQGYTF	TGCAGTGCTCTGCGTGGACAGGGCTACACCTTC
16	TRBV20-1	TRBJ2-1	TRBD2	.	CSALAGGANPYNEQFF	TGCAGTGCTCTTGCCGGGGGGGCCAACCCCTACAATGAGCAGTTCTTC
16	TRBV5-5	TRBJ2-7	.	few	CASSLALTRSSYEQYF	TGTGCCAGCAGCTTGGCCCTGACAAGGAGCTCCTACGAGCAGTACTTC
14	TRBV4-1	TRBJ1-2	.	.	CASSQERQVAGYTF	TGCGCCAGCAGCCAAGAAAGACAAGTGGCTGGCTACACCTTC
17	TRBV6-5	TRBJ2-7	TRBD1	few	CASSYAGGDLGTYEQYF	TGTGCCAGCAGTTACGCAGGGGGCGATCTGGGAACCTACGAGCAGTACTTC
14	TRBV7-9	TRBJ1-1	.	.	CASSWPGVGTEAFF	TGTGCCAGCAGCTGGCCCGGCGTCGGCACTGAAGCTTTCTTT
16	TRBV16	TRBJ1-1	TRBD1	.	CASSQGLGQEGTEAFF	TGTGCCAGCAGCCAAGGTTTGGGACAGGAGGGCACTGAAGCTTTCTTT
13	TRBV7-2	TRBJ1-1	.	few	CASSLEYNTEAFF	TGTGCCAGCAGCTTAGAATACAACACTGAAGCTTTCTTT
16	TRBV5-4	TRBJ2-6	TRBD1	many	CASSGQGAGGANVLTF	TGTGCCAGCAGCGGACAGGGGGCTGGAGGGGCCAACGTCCTGACTTTC
16	TRBV5-5	TRBJ2-7	TRBD1	many	CASSLERTGKTYEQYF	TGTGCCAGCAGCTTGGAGAGGACAGGGAAGACCTACGAGCAGTACTTC
13	TRBV6-5	TRBJ2-2	.	.	CASTSVNTGELFF	TGTGCCAGCACTTCTGTGAACACCGGGGAGCTGTTTTTT
14	TRBV5-4	TRBJ1-1	.	few	CASSLGAVNTEAFF	TGTGCCAGCAGCTTGGGGGCAGTGAACACTGAAGCTTTCTTT
19	TRBV11-1	TRBJ2-7	TRBD1	.	CASSRPTGTGGLLSYEQYF	TGTGCCAGCAGCCGGCCCACCGGGACAGGGGGCCTTCTTTCCTACGAGCAGTACTTC
14	TRBV3-1	TRBJ1-1	.	few	CASSQEGTNTEAFF	TGTGCCAGCAGCCAAGAGGGGACAAACACTGAAGCTTTCTTT
12	TRBV5-1	TRBJ2-5	.	few	CASRAGLETQYF	TGCGCCAGCCGAGCGGGCTTAGAGACCCAGTACTTC
16	TRBV5-5	TRBJ2-2	TRBD2	few	CASSPTGGGRTGELFF	TGTGCCAGCAGCCCCACAGGCGGGGGGAGGACCGGGGAGCTGTTTTTT
17	TRBV7-9	TRBJ1-1	.	many	CASSTSRQVHPRTEAFF	TGTGCCAGCAGCACGAGTCGACAGGTCCACCCGAGGACTGAAGCTTTCTTT
15	TRBV2	TRBJ2-7	TRBD1	.	CASSEEQTGWHEQYF	TGTGCCAGCAGTGAGGAACAGACAGGGTGGCACGAGCAGTACTTC